The source of this TCR beta chain is a study of cytomegalovirus exposure and HLA in healthy donors. General study points: The study had only CMV serostatus as immune exposure information. Earlier findings revealed that most TCR beta V segments proved productive either about 87% or about 30% of the time.

The table lists this clone with a few counts. What it binds is unknown. The PCR was carried out with 60 Vbeta primers and 13 Jbeta primers. Using immunoSEQ multiplex PCR, the repertoire was profiled, and TCRdb retains in-frame clones only, with some absent. The table shows about 150,000 clones, with 63% occurring only once. V was trimmed by 4 bases and J by 0 bases, leaving 9 bases between them. Germline CDR1 is MNHNS and CDR2 is SASEGT. This CDR3 is 15 amino acids long. The V and J genes are TRBV6-1 and TRBJ1-4; no clear D. This TCR came from a woman in her sixties in good health and CMV-seropositive. Sequencing used PBMCs. Here the CDR3 reads CASSVDSATNEKLFF. The CDR3, as DNA: TGTGCCAGCAGTGTTGACTCGGCAACTAATGAAAAACTGTTTTTT.